These T cell receptor beta chains were read from a single sample in a study of shared clonotypes between healthy human individuals. Repertoires were generated with immunoSEQ multiplex PCR, while TCRdb's copy carries only in-frame clones and drops some. The sample lists around 2,000,000 clones, 85% to 95% occurring once. The sample comprised naive CD4+ T cells sorted from blood. The origin of the receptors is a man younger than 35 in good health. CDR3s include the opening cysteine and the closing phenylalanine or tryptophan. A D gene is named only where the DNA matches it firmly. Some rows mark clone size as missing; the rest say once, few, many or name a class of expanded clone.

d_call clone_size j_call v_call cdr3_aa cdr3_nt
TRBD2 . TRBJ2-1 TRBV28 CASSSLGREHNEQFF TGTGCCAGCAGTTCCCTTGGGCGGGAGCACAATGAGCAGTTCTTC
TRBD1 . TRBJ2-5 TRBV6-5 CASSKQGEEETQYF TGTGCCAGCAGTAAACAGGGGGAGGAAGAGACCCAGTACTTC
. . TRBJ2-1 TRBV30 CAWSVGGSSNEQFF TGTGCCTGGAGTGTAGGCGGGTCCAGCAATGAGCAGTTCTTC
. . TRBJ2-5 TRBV2 CASSEAKTQYF TGTGCCAGCAGTGAAGCGAAGACCCAGTACTTC
. . TRBJ2-7 TRBV4-3 CASSQESGLNFYEQYF TGCGCCAGCAGCCAAGAAAGTGGACTCAACTTCTACGAGCAGTACTTC
. once TRBJ2-7 TRBV10-3 CAISEMEYEQYF TGTGCCATCAGTGAAATGGAGTACGAGCAGTACTTC
. once TRBJ2-7 TRBV7-2 CASSLDHEQYF TGTGCCAGCAGCCTGGACCACGAGCAGTACTTC
. . TRBJ1-6 TRBV7-9 CASSNGGNSPLHF TGTGCCAGCAGCAACGGGGGGAATTCACCCCTCCACTTT
. once TRBJ2-7 TRBV7-8 CASSPPWAGSSYEQYF TGTGCCAGCAGCCCCCCATGGGCAGGGAGCTCCTACGAGCAGTACTTC
TRBD1 once TRBJ1-1 TRBV7-8 CASSLKGQGEAFF TGTGCCAGCAGCCTTAAGGGACAGGGCGAAGCTTTCTTT
TRBD2 . TRBJ2-7 TRBV29-1 CSATGLAMDEQYF TGCAGCGCAACGGGACTAGCGATGGACGAGCAGTACTTC
. . TRBJ2-1 TRBV6-5 CASSAGGPYNEQFF TGTGCCAGCAGCGCCGGGGGGCCCTACAATGAGCAGTTCTTC
TRBD2 . TRBJ2-2 TRBV2 CATGLAENTGELFF TGTGCCACAGGACTAGCTGAGAACACCGGGGAGCTGTTTTTT
TRBD2 . TRBJ2-7 TRBV5-1 CASSWDYTYEQYF TGCGCCAGCAGCTGGGACTATACCTACGAGCAGTACTTC
TRBD1 . TRBJ1-2 TRBV30 CAWSVQRTGAYGYTF TGTGCCTGGAGTGTACAAAGGACAGGGGCCTATGGCTACACCTTC
TRBD2 . TRBJ2-1 TRBV18 CASSPRLAGGNEQFF TGTGCCAGCTCGCCCCGACTAGCGGGAGGGAATGAGCAGTTCTTC
TRBD1 . TRBJ1-3 TRBV11-2 CASSPQGAISGNTIYF TGTGCCAGCAGCCCTCAGGGGGCTATCTCTGGAAACACCATATATTTT